The rows below give T cell receptor beta chains drawn from one sample of a study of blood T cell repertoires in COVID-19. The protocol was immunoSEQ multiplex PCR, while the TCRdb copy is restricted to in-frame clones and leaves out a portion. Of roughly 160,000 clones listed, 88% are singletons. The sequenced material came from peripheral blood. The source is a man aged 55 to 70 with acute or convalescent COVID-19. CDR3s include the opening cysteine and the closing phenylalanine or tryptophan. The order of the fields is D gene, V gene, J gene, clone size, CDR3 protein, CDR3 DNA. D genes are given only for firm matches. Part of the rows lack a size; the others show once, few, many or a class for expanded clones.

d_gene: TRBD1; v_gene: TRBV11-3; j_gene: TRBJ1-1; abundance: -; CDR3aa: CASSWDSMNTEAFF; CDR3nt: TGTGCCAGCAGCTGGGACAGCATGAACACTGAAGCTTTCTTT
d_gene: TRBD1; v_gene: TRBV27; j_gene: TRBJ1-2; abundance: -; CDR3aa: CASSYAGGSIGYTF; CDR3nt: TGTGCCAGCAGTTATGCAGGGGGTTCCATCGGCTACACCTTC
d_gene: -; v_gene: TRBV7-2; j_gene: TRBJ1-2; abundance: -; CDR3aa: CASSLGGGVVRGYTF; CDR3nt: TGTGCCAGCAGCTTAGGGGGAGGGGTGGTACGTGGCTACACCTTC
d_gene: TRBD1; v_gene: TRBV30; j_gene: TRBJ2-7; abundance: -; CDR3aa: CAWSVGQGINEQYF; CDR3nt: TGTGCCTGGAGTGTGGGACAGGGGATTAACGAGCAGTACTTC
d_gene: -; v_gene: TRBV7-9; j_gene: TRBJ1-5; abundance: -; CDR3aa: CASSFSGHNSNQPQHF; CDR3nt: TGTGCCAGCAGCTTTTCCGGACACAATAGCAATCAGCCCCAGCATTTT
d_gene: -; v_gene: TRBV10-3; j_gene: TRBJ1-2; abundance: -; CDR3aa: CAISASQRDYGYTF; CDR3nt: TGTGCCATCAGTGCAAGCCAGCGGGACTATGGCTACACCTTC
d_gene: TRBD2; v_gene: TRBV7-3; j_gene: TRBJ2-5; abundance: -; CDR3aa: CASSLTGGRWETQYF; CDR3nt: TGTGCCAGCAGCTTAACTGGCGGGAGGTGGGAGACCCAGTACTTC
d_gene: -; v_gene: TRBV5-6; j_gene: TRBJ1-4; abundance: -; CDR3aa: CASSRDNNEKLFF; CDR3nt: TGTGCCAGCAGCCGGGACAATAATGAAAAACTGTTTTTT
d_gene: -; v_gene: TRBV5-1; j_gene: TRBJ2-7; abundance: few; CDR3aa: CASSLQDSYEQYF; CDR3nt: TGCGCCAGCAGCCTCCAGGACAGCTACGAGCAGTACTTC
d_gene: -; v_gene: TRBV6-5; j_gene: TRBJ2-3; abundance: -; CDR3aa: CASISRTGTDTQYF; CDR3nt: TGTGCCAGCATTTCGCGGACAGGCACAGATACGCAGTATTTT
d_gene: TRBD2; v_gene: TRBV19; j_gene: TRBJ2-3; abundance: -; CDR3aa: CASRGRGGTDTQYF; CDR3nt: TGTGCCAGCCGGGGGCGGGGGGGCACAGATACGCAGTATTTT
d_gene: -; v_gene: TRBV6-5; j_gene: TRBJ1-1; abundance: -; CDR3aa: CASSRTEESEAFF; CDR3nt: TGTGCCAGCAGTAGGACAGAGGAGAGCGAAGCTTTCTTT
d_gene: -; v_gene: TRBV7-9; j_gene: TRBJ1-2; abundance: -; CDR3aa: CASQGQATGYTF; CDR3nt: TGTGCCAGCCAGGGACAAGCGACTGGCTACACCTTC
d_gene: TRBD2; v_gene: TRBV5-1; j_gene: TRBJ2-2; abundance: -; CDR3aa: CASRSSGGYTGELFF; CDR3nt: TGCGCCAGCAGATCTAGCGGGGGCTACACCGGGGAGCTGTTTTTT
d_gene: -; v_gene: TRBV19; j_gene: TRBJ2-3; abundance: -; CDR3aa: CASSIVTGTDTQYF; CDR3nt: TGTGCCAGTAGTATAGTTACGGGCACAGATACGCAGTATTTT
d_gene: TRBD2; v_gene: TRBV5-1; j_gene: TRBJ2-4; abundance: -; CDR3aa: CASSLLGGTTGDIQYF; CDR3nt: TGCGCCAGCAGCTTGCTAGGCGGGACTACGGGGGACATTCAGTACTTC
d_gene: -; v_gene: TRBV6-5; j_gene: TRBJ1-1; abundance: -; CDR3aa: CASSSPEAGNVEAFF; CDR3nt: TGTGCCAGCAGTTCCCCCGAAGCGGGCAACGTTGAAGCTTTCTTT
d_gene: TRBD1; v_gene: TRBV5-1; j_gene: TRBJ1-2; abundance: -; CDR3aa: CASSLGALTGYIYGYTF; CDR3nt: TGCGCCAGCAGCTTGGGGGCCTTGACAGGGTATATCTATGGCTACACCTTC
d_gene: -; v_gene: TRBV12-5; j_gene: TRBJ1-1; abundance: -; CDR3aa: CASGLPSGPQNTEAFF; CDR3nt: TGTGCTAGTGGTTTGCCCTCTGGGCCGCAGAACACTGAAGCTTTCTTT
d_gene: TRBD2; v_gene: TRBV5-6; j_gene: TRBJ2-3; abundance: -; CDR3aa: CASSFGTSGGAADTQYF; CDR3nt: TGTGCCAGCAGCTTCGGGACTAGCGGGGGGGCCGCAGATACGCAGTATTTT
d_gene: TRBD2; v_gene: TRBV5-1; j_gene: TRBJ2-7; abundance: -; CDR3aa: CASSLAGTTSYEQYF; CDR3nt: TGCGCCAGCAGCTTGGCCGGGACTACCTCCTACGAGCAGTACTTC
d_gene: TRBD1; v_gene: TRBV11-3; j_gene: TRBJ2-5; abundance: once; CDR3aa: CASSQQGETQYF; CDR3nt: TGTGCCAGCAGCCAACAGGGGGAGACCCAGTACTTC
d_gene: TRBD1; v_gene: TRBV7-2; j_gene: TRBJ1-2; abundance: -; CDR3aa: CASSLALGGAGGYTF; CDR3nt: TGTGCCAGCAGCTTAGCCCTAGGGGGCGCGGGTGGCTACACCTTC
d_gene: TRBD2; v_gene: TRBV29-1; j_gene: TRBJ2-2; abundance: -; CDR3aa: CSVGSGGAVTGELFF; CDR3nt: TGCAGCGTTGGCAGCGGGGGGGCCGTGACCGGGGAGCTGTTTTTT
d_gene: -; v_gene: TRBV5-1; j_gene: TRBJ1-2; abundance: -; CDR3aa: CASSLGQSYGYTF; CDR3nt: TGCGCCAGCAGTCTTGGACAGTCCTATGGCTACACCTTC
d_gene: -; v_gene: TRBV7-9; j_gene: TRBJ1-2; abundance: -; CDR3aa: CASSPGTSDGYTF; CDR3nt: TGTGCCAGCAGCCCCGGGACATCGGATGGCTACACCTTC
d_gene: TRBD1; v_gene: TRBV5-4; j_gene: TRBJ1-3; abundance: -; CDR3aa: CASSDPTGGNTIYF; CDR3nt: TGTGCCAGCAGCGATCCCACAGGGGGTAACACCATATATTTT
d_gene: TRBD1; v_gene: TRBV18; j_gene: TRBJ1-2; abundance: -; CDR3aa: CASSPPRTGKANYGYTF; CDR3nt: TGTGCCAGCTCACCACCCCGGACAGGGAAAGCTAACTATGGCTACACCTTC
d_gene: -; v_gene: TRBV9; j_gene: TRBJ1-4; abundance: -; CDR3aa: CASSVGFSNEKLFF; CDR3nt: TGTGCCAGCAGCGTAGGGTTTAGTAATGAAAAACTGTTTTTT
d_gene: TRBD2; v_gene: TRBV6-2/TRBV6-3; j_gene: TRBJ2-3; abundance: -; CDR3aa: CASSRLADTQYF; CDR3nt: TGTGCCAGCAGCAGACTAGCGGATACGCAGTATTTT
d_gene: -; v_gene: TRBV6-5; j_gene: TRBJ1-2; abundance: -; CDR3aa: CASSPGERNYGYTF; CDR3nt: TGTGCCAGCAGTCCGGGGGAAAGGAACTATGGCTACACCTTC
d_gene: TRBD1; v_gene: TRBV10-2; j_gene: TRBJ1-2; abundance: once; CDR3aa: CASSGNDRGKGYTF; CDR3nt: TGCGCCAGCAGTGGCAACGACAGGGGGAAAGGCTACACCTTC
d_gene: -; v_gene: TRBV4-1; j_gene: TRBJ1-2; abundance: -; CDR3aa: CASSPQEGLNYGYTF; CDR3nt: TGCGCCAGCAGCCCGCAGGAGGGGCTTAACTATGGCTACACCTTC
d_gene: TRBD2; v_gene: TRBV4-1; j_gene: TRBJ2-3; abundance: -; CDR3aa: CASSPGTSGGWDTQYF; CDR3nt: TGCGCCAGCAGCCCGGGGACTAGCGGGGGGTGGGATACGCAGTATTTT
d_gene: -; v_gene: TRBV5-1; j_gene: TRBJ2-7; abundance: -; CDR3aa: CASSEGGVTYEQYF; CDR3nt: TGCGCCAGCAGCGAGGGTGGAGTTACCTACGAGCAGTACTTC
d_gene: TRBD1; v_gene: TRBV7-8; j_gene: TRBJ1-1; abundance: -; CDR3aa: CASSYRTGVGDTEAFF; CDR3nt: TGTGCCAGCAGTTACCGGACAGGGGTAGGAGATACTGAAGCTTTCTTT
d_gene: -; v_gene: TRBV12-5; j_gene: TRBJ1-1; abundance: -; CDR3aa: CASGPSGGGTEAFF; CDR3nt: TGTGCTAGTGGTCCGTCGGGAGGTGGAACTGAAGCTTTCTTT
d_gene: -; v_gene: TRBV6-4; j_gene: TRBJ2-3; abundance: -; CDR3aa: CASSPEQGTDTQYF; CDR3nt: TGTGCCAGCAGTCCCGAACAGGGCACAGATACGCAGTATTTT
d_gene: -; v_gene: TRBV5-1; j_gene: TRBJ1-1; abundance: -; CDR3aa: CASSPTAGTQNTEAFF; CDR3nt: TGCGCCAGCAGCCCGACTGCTGGGACACAGAACACTGAAGCTTTCTTT
d_gene: -; v_gene: TRBV6-5; j_gene: TRBJ1-2; abundance: -; CDR3aa: CASRPNFDFYGYTF; CDR3nt: TGTGCCAGCAGACCGAACTTTGACTTCTATGGCTACACCTTC
d_gene: TRBD1; v_gene: TRBV7-9; j_gene: TRBJ1-2; abundance: -; CDR3aa: CASSWLDRGDYGYTF; CDR3nt: TGTGCCAGCAGCTGGTTGGACAGGGGAGACTATGGCTACACCTTC
d_gene: TRBD1; v_gene: TRBV6-5; j_gene: TRBJ2-1; abundance: -; CDR3aa: CASSPSGQYNEQFF; CDR3nt: TGTGCCAGCAGTCCCTCGGGACAGTACAATGAGCAGTTCTTC
d_gene: TRBD1; v_gene: TRBV24-1; j_gene: TRBJ1-2; abundance: -; CDR3aa: CATSDLTGSKGYTF; CDR3nt: TGTGCCACCAGTGACCTGACAGGGTCGAAAGGCTACACCTTC
d_gene: -; v_gene: TRBV5-8; j_gene: TRBJ1-6; abundance: -; CDR3aa: CASSSSAGGTSPLHF; CDR3nt: TGTGCCAGCAGCTCCAGTGCGGGGGGCACTTCACCCCTCCACTTT
d_gene: TRBD1; v_gene: TRBV5-6; j_gene: TRBJ1-5; abundance: -; CDR3aa: CASSYRSGQRNQPQHF; CDR3nt: TGTGCCAGCAGCTACAGATCGGGACAGCGGAATCAGCCCCAGCATTTT
d_gene: -; v_gene: TRBV6-5; j_gene: TRBJ2-2; abundance: -; CDR3aa: CASRKQVNTGELFF; CDR3nt: TGTGCCAGCAGAAAGCAGGTGAACACCGGGGAGCTGTTTTTT
d_gene: TRBD2; v_gene: TRBV5-1; j_gene: TRBJ2-3; abundance: -; CDR3aa: CASSEGTSGVTQYF; CDR3nt: TGCGCCAGCAGCGAAGGGACTAGCGGAGTTACGCAGTATTTT
d_gene: -; v_gene: TRBV10-3; j_gene: TRBJ2-2; abundance: -; CDR3aa: CAISEGVLGELFF; CDR3nt: TGTGCCATCAGTGAGGGAGTGCTCGGGGAGCTGTTTTTT
d_gene: TRBD2; v_gene: TRBV24-1; j_gene: TRBJ2-5; abundance: -; CDR3aa: CATSDQNKAGETQYF; CDR3nt: TGTGCCACCAGTGATCAGAATAAAGCGGGGGAGACCCAGTACTTC
d_gene: -; v_gene: TRBV5-1; j_gene: TRBJ2-4; abundance: -; CDR3aa: CASSPGGKNIQYF; CDR3nt: TGCGCCAGCAGCCCCGGGGGCAAAAACATTCAGTACTTC
d_gene: -; v_gene: TRBV6-5; j_gene: TRBJ2-5; abundance: once; CDR3aa: CASSLTSGSTQETQYF; CDR3nt: TGTGCCAGCAGTTTGACCTCGGGGTCAACTCAGGAGACCCAGTACTTC
d_gene: TRBD1; v_gene: TRBV2; j_gene: TRBJ1-1; abundance: -; CDR3aa: CASKPGGANTEAFF; CDR3nt: TGTGCCAGCAAGCCAGGGGGTGCTAACACTGAAGCTTTCTTT
d_gene: TRBD1; v_gene: TRBV7-6; j_gene: TRBJ1-3; abundance: -; CDR3aa: CASSAQTGQGNTIYF; CDR3nt: TGTGCCAGCAGCGCCCAGACAGGGCAAGGAAACACCATATATTTT
d_gene: TRBD1; v_gene: TRBV10-3; j_gene: TRBJ2-2; abundance: -; CDR3aa: CAIRGTGNTGELFF; CDR3nt: TGTGCCATCAGAGGGACAGGGAACACCGGGGAGCTGTTTTTT
d_gene: TRBD1; v_gene: TRBV9; j_gene: TRBJ2-5; abundance: once; CDR3aa: CASSAASQGAGETQYF; CDR3nt: TGTGCCAGCAGCGCAGCTTCCCAGGGGGCTGGGGAGACCCAGTACTTC